One and the same sample provided the 2 T cell receptor beta chains below, sequenced in a study of cytomegalovirus exposure and HLA in healthy donors. TCRdb's copy holds only in-frame clones and misses some; the assay was immunoSEQ multiplex PCR. Here the sample spans about 180,000 clones, 85% to 90% being singletons. The specimen sequenced was PBMCs. The receptors shown here come from a woman aged 30 to 39 in good health and CMV-seronegative.

The chain has TRBV4-1 and TRBJ2-3; D remains unclear. CDR1 and CDR2 (germline): MGHRA, YSYEKL. The V end was cut by 4 bases, the J end by 8 bases, with 16 bases between. CDR3 length: 14 residues. The CDR3, as DNA: TGCGCCAGCAGCCCTATCCAAGGCCCGGGTACGCAGTATTTT. This gives the protein CASSPIQGPGTQYF.

The chain employs TRBV4-2 and TRBJ2-6; no clear D. V lost 0 bases, J lost 0 bases, and 6 bases lay in between. CDR1 and CDR2 (germline): LGHNA, YNFKEQ. This CDR3 is 16 amino acids long. The CDR3 region is CASSQDISSGANVLTF. CDR3 nucleotide sequence: TGTGCCAGCAGCCAAGATATTAGCTCTGGGGCCAACGTCCTGACTTTC.